This TCR beta chain was captured in a study of blood T cell repertoires in COVID-19. Germline V gene data show CDR1 as SGHDT and CDR2 as YYEEEE. This CDR3 contains 16 residues. V dropped 3 bases and J dropped 4; count of bases not matched to a gene: 5. Sequencing was performed with immunoSEQ multiplex PCR; in TCRdb, only in-frame clones are kept and a portion is missing. The data hold about 220,000 clones, with around 81% observed a single time. This clone has just one count. The clonotype comes from a human donor in a cohort sampled during active COVID-19. V and J are TRBV5-6 and TRBJ2-5; 14 nucleotides line up with TRBD2. Input material: peripheral blood. In nucleotides, the CDR3 is TGTGCCAGCAGCTCCCGGACTAGCGGGGGGCCAGAGACCCAGTACTTC. This translates into CASSSRTSGGPETQYF.